What follows are 10 T cell receptor beta chains derived from one specimen sequenced in a study of radiotherapy plus CTLA-4 blockade in lung cancer. Clones were sequenced by immunoSEQ multiplex PCR, and TCRdb holds only the in-frame ones, with some missing. Of around 110,000 clones in the sample, about 87% were seen once. This specimen was peripheral blood, taken from a patient treated with radiotherapy plus ipilimumab. The origin of the receptors is a human donor with non-small cell lung cancer that progressed on radiotherapy plus ipilimumab.

The CDR3, as DNA: TGTGCCAGCTCACCGGCCCAGGGGTCTGAAGCTTTCTTT. Its translation: CASSPAQGSEAFF. The chain employs TRBV18 and TRBJ1-1; a possible D gene is TRBD1 (6 bases). The CDR3 spans 13 residues. CDR1 is KGHSH, CDR2 LQKENI, per germline. Trimming removed 3 bases at V and 6 bases at J, with 11 bases between.

V is TRBV6-5 and J is TRBJ2-3; no definite D call. The CDR3 is 12 amino acids. CDR1 and CDR2 (germline): MNHEY, SVGAGI. Trimming left V 8 bases short and J 1 base short, with 7 bases between. CDR3 amino acids: CASGFGTDTQYF. DNA of the CDR3: TGTGCCAGCGGATTTGGCACAGATACGCAGTATTTT.

J is TRBJ2-2 and V is TRBV18, with D tentatively TRBD1 (5 bases). V was cut by 6 bases and J by 2 bases, with 10 bases left in between. This CDR3 is 14 amino acids long. Germline assignment: CDR1 KGHSH and CDR2 LQKENI. For the CDR3, the DNA is TGTGCCAGCTCCGTAGACAGAAACACCGGGGAGCTGTTTTTT. Translation: CASSVDRNTGELFF.

The gene calls are TRBV29-1 and TRBJ2-5; tentatively, D is TRBD1 (6 bases). The CDR3 covers 12 residues. Germline V lookup: CDR1 SQVTM, CDR2 ANQGSEA. The V end was cut by 6 bases, the J end by 6 bases, with 14 bases between. For the CDR3, the DNA is TGCAGCGTCGCAATCAGGGGTCAGACCCAGTACTTC. It encodes CSVAIRGQTQYF.

The chain joins TRBV7-9 to TRBJ2-2, with 7 positions matching TRBD2. The germline V gene encodes CDR1 SEHNR and CDR2 FQNEAQ (reference sequence). CDR3 length: 15 residues. V gave up 5 bases and J gave up 5 bases; unmatched junction bases: 8. CDR3 amino acids: CASSPGLIYTGELFF. The CDR3 DNA reads as TGTGCCAGCAGCCCGGGACTAATTTATACCGGGGAGCTGTTTTTT.

The rearrangement uses TRBV18 and TRBJ1-1; D may be TRBD1 (5 bases). V was shortened by 0 bases and J by 5 bases, with 16 bases between the two germline ends. This CDR3 has 16 amino acids. Germline CDR1 reads KGHSH; CDR2 reads LQKENI. CDR3 nucleotide sequence: TGTGCCAGCTCACCACCGAGGGGCCAGGGAGGGACTGAAGCTTTCTTT. This codes for CASSPPRGQGGTEAFF.

V and J are TRBV18 and TRBJ2-7, with D perhaps TRBD1 (5 bases). This CDR3 has 13 residues. In germline, CDR1 is KGHSH, CDR2 LQKENI. V lost 6 bases and J 2 bases, leaving 11 bases between the germline ends. CDR3 sequence: CASSQGIAYEQYF. CDR3 nucleotides: TGTGCCAGCTCTCAGGGCATAGCCTACGAGCAGTACTTC.

The V gene is TRBV6-1, the J gene TRBJ2-7, with D perhaps given as TRBD1 or TRBD2 (5 bases each). The V gene lost 4 bases and the J gene lost 3 bases, with 10 bases spanning the gap. The CDR3 has 13 amino acids. The germline gives CDR1 MNHNS, CDR2 SASEGT. Written as DNA, the CDR3 is TGTGCCAGCAGTGCGACTGGGGGCTACGAGCAGTACTTC. Amino acids: CASSATGGYEQYF.

The chain is built from TRBV11-2 and TRBJ2-7, with 7 positions matching TRBD1. The CDR3 length is 15 residues. Trimming cost V 4 bases and J 3 bases; bases outside gene matches: 9. The germline gives CDR1 SGHAT, CDR2 FQNNGV. CDR3 loop: CASSSHPTGIYEQYF. For the CDR3, the DNA is TGTGCCAGCAGCTCACACCCGACAGGGATCTACGAGCAGTACTTC.

J is TRBJ2-3 and V is TRBV5-1; 8 bases match TRBD2. This CDR3 contains 14 residues. Germline assignment: CDR1 SGHRS and CDR2 YFSETQ. With 4 bases clipped from V and 3 bases from J, the junction kept 4 bases outside the gene matches. Written as DNA, the CDR3 is TGCGCCAGCAGCCGAGCGGGAGAAACAGATACGCAGTATTTT. Its translation is CASSRAGETDTQYF.